This record covers a single T cell receptor (beta chain). Its cognate antigen has yet to be identified. Base quality data are lacking; no much larger clone is found one base away. This entry is derived from a study of cytomegalovirus exposure and HLA in healthy donors (dated by TCRdb to about 2017). For the study in its entirety: In an earlier analysis of roughly 500 of the donors, 250 to 300 Gb of sequence data and about 110 million unique TCR beta sequences from about 179 million T cells were reported. An early release covering roughly 600 HLA-typed donors comprised about 300 gigabases of sequencing data and 65 million to 100 million unique TCR sequences. Of the roughly 400 genotyped donors, more than 75% were placed in the genetic ancestry cluster associated with self-reported Caucasian donors. The study was designed to test whether signatures of past pathogen exposure could be identified by cataloging public T cell receptors. The study used immunosequencing to profile the T cell repertoires of 600 to 850 subjects and linked those repertoires to cytomegalovirus serostatus. Besides the first cohort of about 730 subjects, a separate validation cohort made up of 120 or so different subjects was used. The study combined high-throughput TCR immunosequencing, statistical association of individual TCRs with disease status, and machine learning to predict cytomegalovirus infection status. To study patterns of TCR occurrence, a later analysis re-analyzed previously published TCR beta repertoires from around 700 donors and added high-resolution HLA genotyping. Rather than drawing on any new phenotypic data, the later analysis identified candidate immune exposures from TCR beta sequences and the way those sequences occurred across donors. To decide whether each TCR beta V gene segment behaved as functional or pseudogenic, an earlier analysis of 587 of the donors relied on high-throughput TCR beta sequencing. Donor age, sex, ethnicity and CMV serostatus were compiled alongside the repertoire data. A later genetic analysis took genome-wide SNP genotypes for about three fifths of the roughly 670 donors and used that subset as a discovery cohort. All discovery cohort repertoires had been generated on a single sequencing platform. HLA typing covered class I and class II loci at four-digit resolution. The number of donors typed differed by locus, with about 629-640 for A, B, C, DRB1 and DQB1, 522 for DQA1, 606 for DPA1, and some 450 for DPB1. About 5 DR-DQ haplotypes were handled as single units for association and clustering, since linkage in the cohort was strong. On average, 235,054 unique TCR beta nucleotide sequences were sequenced per donor among a few hundred genotyped donors of the cohort, with 15% to 20% of those sequences being non-productive.

Points the paper makes about the study in general: A further reported finding was that TCR beta sequences accurately predicted the HLA-A and HLA-B alleles for most subjects in the first cohort. A few of the identified cytomegalovirus-associated TCR beta chains were confirmed in vitro to be specific for cytomegalovirus antigens. While some public TCRs were present in many individuals, most TCR sequences turned up only very rarely across donors. Some IMGT-functional V segments, including TRBV6-2 and TRBV6-3, could not be told apart with the 87-base-pair reads, so those segments were excluded. CMV serostatus was the only immune exposure information available for the cohort. A later analysis associated 16,951 TCR beta sequences with specific HLA alleles at a false discovery rate of 0.05. Compared with equally common non-associated chains, HLA-associated TCR beta chains in a later analysis were more clonally expanded and had lower generation probabilities. The earlier analysis of 587 of the donors excluded 15 to 20 rarely observed V segments, including chromosome 9 orphons, because counts were too low. In this cohort, only TCR beta chains were sequenced, and detectable features were limited by the absence of alpha or paired-chain data. It was suggested by the authors that the approach could potentially be generalized to other disease states and immunological phenotypes. According to a later genetic analysis, donors in an Asian-associated ancestry cluster had fewer N-insertions in productive TCRs than the approximately 670-donor mean. The study gave a list of roughly 150 TCR beta chains associated with cytomegalovirus. An earlier analysis of some 560 of the donors showed that most TCR beta V segments appeared in productive rearrangements either about 87% or about 30% of the time, which broadly matched IMGT annotations. Because HLA typing was missing for some donors at each locus, association tests included only the typed subset. When HLA alleles, especially DR and DQ, strongly co-occurred, TCR associations were difficult to assign to individual alleles. Cytomegalovirus status was reported to be diagnosed by the classifier with high specificity and sensitivity in both the original and validation cohorts. In a later analysis, TCR association rates were found to vary across HLA loci, with the most associated TCRs seen for DRB1 alleles and the fewest for HLA-C alleles. Correlated functional status among segregating V segments might reflect linkage disequilibrium, but an unknown experimental factor could not be ruled out. An association between a missense DCLRE1C variant and V-gene and J-gene trimming of TCR beta chains was found in a later genetic analysis and replicated in an independent cohort. A cluster of highly shared sequence variants was judged likely to represent a technical artifact of the sequencing pipeline. A later analysis found that most CMV-associated TCR beta chains appeared HLA-restricted, with HLA associations seemingly driven largely by CMV exposure. Sequencing depth was assumed to be roughly uniform across donors in the presence/absence analyses, though that assumption may not hold. Several of the top co-occurrence clusters appeared to be linked to parvovirus B19, influenza, CMV and Epstein-Barr virus, according to a later analysis.

Libraries were made using the immunoSEQ multiplex PCR assay. For the multiplex PCR, a mixture combining 60 forward primers for TCR Vbeta segments and 13 reverse primers for TCR Jbeta segments was used. A multiplex PCR assay on genomic DNA amplified the CDR3 region of rearranged TCR beta genes. The Illumina HiSeq System was used to sequence the amplified TCR beta libraries as 87-base-pair reads. As for how the authors treated the data: In a later analysis, roughly 80 million unique TCR beta chains were counted across the roughly 670 repertoires, and approximately 11 million of these chains were shared by at least two donors. Raw reads were error-corrected and collapsed into unique sequences with a nearest-neighbor algorithm that merged closely related sequences to remove PCR and sequencing errors. Alignment of CDR3 sequences to IMGT reference sequences was used to assign V, D and J gene segments. For a sequence to be retained, at least a six-nucleotide match to both a V gene segment and a J gene segment was required. A rearrangement counted as productive if the CDR3 had no stop codons and remained in frame with V and J, and every other rearrangement counted as non-productive. Following IMGT convention, CDR3 was defined as the stretch from the second conserved V-encoded cysteine to the conserved J-encoded phenylalanine. The earlier analysis of about 640 of the donors excluded any sequence lacking an unambiguous match to a single V gene segment. In an earlier analysis of 587 of the donors, V segments were called functional above 56.7% productive rearrangements and were called segregating when the between-donor standard deviation exceeded 5%. A statistical classification framework was developed to diagnose cytomegalovirus status using the catalog of TCR beta chain sequences. In a later analysis, TCR nucleotide sequences were compared against IMGT/GENE-DB human TR gene sequences so that V and J genes could be assigned. Using the TCRdist pipeline, a later analysis assigned CDR3 sequences along with most-parsimonious VDJ recombination scenarios. In a later analysis, each TCR beta chain was defined by its CDR3 amino acid sequence together with its V-gene family, and reads lacking a unique V-gene family were excluded. To address suspected cross-contamination and a sequencing artifact, a later analysis removed approximately 600 highly shared, low-generation-probability nucleotide sequences. In a later analysis, a clonal expansion index was calculated for each public chain from normalized within-repertoire ranks of inferred template counts. In a later analysis, generation probabilities were computed with a VDJ recombination model fitted to out-of-frame rearrangements, and the resulting probabilities were checked against IGoR. Hypergeometric tests were used in a later analysis to score TCR-TCR, TCR-HLA and TCR-CMV co-occurrence, with a repertoire-size bias correction applied to the TCR pairs. To estimate false discovery rates, a later analysis permuted the HLA or CMV assignments 20 times. In a later analysis, co-occurring TCRs were grouped with DBSCAN, and TCRdist sequence similarity was added when clustering was performed within HLA-allele-positive subsets. Co-occurrence clustering excluded repertoires with fewer than 30,000 or more than 120,000 public chains, plus five with anomalous nucleotide sharing. Not all clones reach the TCRdb copy of this immuneACCESS table, which keeps in-frame sequences only. Checked studies attribute under half of the gap to unresolved V genes and leave the rest unexplained. The DNA was the basis for D and trimming; V, J and clone size are from that table. The sample data list 100,000 to 150,000 clones, and roughly 88% of these were observed just once. Of the sample, roughly 3% falls within the top ten clones.

Including cysteine and phenylalanine, the CDR3 has 15 amino acids. The read is trimmed to its CDR3 DNA, 45 bases read in frame from base 1. The germline V end is reduced by 5 bases and the J end by 6 bases; junction bases left unmatched: 5. Based on the germline V gene, the CDR1 and CDR2 sequences are MNHNS and SASEGT. The cohort comprised 710 or so healthy bone marrow donors. Cohort members were all nominally healthy when sampled, although unrecorded immune exposures were likely present. The donor tested CMV seronegative and was one of the 352 seronegative cohort members. A peripheral blood sample was collected from each donor, and TCR beta sequencing was performed on peripheral blood mononuclear cells. The Qiagen DNeasy Blood Extraction Kit was used to extract genomic DNA from the blood cell samples.

Sequenced material: PBMCs. This receptor was taken from a man aged 50 to 60 in good health and CMV-seronegative. This chain joins TRBV6-1 to TRBJ2-1; 12 nucleotides in the junction match TRBD2. The CDR3 protein: CASSPPGLAGNEQFF. The DNA sequence is TGTGCCAGCAGTCCTCCGGGACTAGCGGGCAATGAGCAGTTCTTC.